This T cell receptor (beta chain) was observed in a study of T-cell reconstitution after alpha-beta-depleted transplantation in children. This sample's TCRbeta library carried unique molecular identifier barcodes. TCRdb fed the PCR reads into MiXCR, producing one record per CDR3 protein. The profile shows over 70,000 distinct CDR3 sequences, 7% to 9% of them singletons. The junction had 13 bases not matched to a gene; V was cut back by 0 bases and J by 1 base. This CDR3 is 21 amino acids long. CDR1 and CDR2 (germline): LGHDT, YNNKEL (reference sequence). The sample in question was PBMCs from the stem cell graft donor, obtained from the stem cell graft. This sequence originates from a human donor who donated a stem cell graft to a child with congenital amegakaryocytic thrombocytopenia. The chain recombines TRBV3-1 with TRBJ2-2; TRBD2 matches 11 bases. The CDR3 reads CASSQDRVWSTSGENTGELFF. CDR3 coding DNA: TGTGCCAGCAGCCAAGATAGAGTATGGTCGACTAGCGGGGAGAACACCGGGGAGCTGTTTTTT.